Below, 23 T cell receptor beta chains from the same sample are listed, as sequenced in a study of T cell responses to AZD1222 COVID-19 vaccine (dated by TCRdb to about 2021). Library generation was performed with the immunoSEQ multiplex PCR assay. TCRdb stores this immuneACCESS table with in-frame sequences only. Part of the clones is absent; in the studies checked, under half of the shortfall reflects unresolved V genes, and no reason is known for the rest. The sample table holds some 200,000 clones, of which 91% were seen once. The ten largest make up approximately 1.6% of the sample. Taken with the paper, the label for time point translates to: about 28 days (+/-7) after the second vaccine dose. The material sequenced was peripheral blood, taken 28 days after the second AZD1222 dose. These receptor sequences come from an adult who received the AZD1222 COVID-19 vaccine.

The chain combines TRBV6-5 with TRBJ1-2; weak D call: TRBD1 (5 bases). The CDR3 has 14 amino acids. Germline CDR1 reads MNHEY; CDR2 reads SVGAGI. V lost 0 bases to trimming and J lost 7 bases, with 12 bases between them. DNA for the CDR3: TGTGCCAGCAGTTACTCGAAGCAGGGAGGTGGCTACACCTTC. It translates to CASSYSKQGGGYTF.

Here the CDR3 reads CASSVVQSGNTIYF. The CDR3 DNA sequence: TGTGCCAGCAGCGTAGTTCAGAGTGGAAACACCATATATTTT. The chain joins TRBV9 to TRBJ1-3; D uncertain. CDR1 is SGDLS, CDR2 YYNGEE, per germline. The ends were cut back, 0 bases at V and 3 bases at J, with 7 bases in the middle. The CDR3 loop spans 14 amino acids.

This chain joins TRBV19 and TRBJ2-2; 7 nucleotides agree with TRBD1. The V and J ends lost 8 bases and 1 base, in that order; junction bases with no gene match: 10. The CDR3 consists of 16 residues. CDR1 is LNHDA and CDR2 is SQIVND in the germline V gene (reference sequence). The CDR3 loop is CASSKRQGENTGELFF. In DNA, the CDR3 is TGTGCCAGTTCGAAGCGACAGGGTGAGAACACCGGGGAGCTGTTTTTT.

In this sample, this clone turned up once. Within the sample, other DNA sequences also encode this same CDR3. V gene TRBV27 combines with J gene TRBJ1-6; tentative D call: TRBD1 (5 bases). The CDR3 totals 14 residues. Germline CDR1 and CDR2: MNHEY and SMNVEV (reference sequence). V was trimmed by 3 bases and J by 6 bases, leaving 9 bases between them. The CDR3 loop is CASSFGQGNSPLHF. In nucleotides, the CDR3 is TGTGCCAGCAGTTTCGGGCAGGGTAATTCACCCCTCCACTTT.

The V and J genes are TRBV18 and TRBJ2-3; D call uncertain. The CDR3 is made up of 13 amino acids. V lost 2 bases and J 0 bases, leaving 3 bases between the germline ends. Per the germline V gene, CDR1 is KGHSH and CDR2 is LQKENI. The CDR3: CASSPWSTDTQYF. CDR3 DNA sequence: TGTGCCAGCTCACCATGGAGCACAGATACGCAGTATTTT.

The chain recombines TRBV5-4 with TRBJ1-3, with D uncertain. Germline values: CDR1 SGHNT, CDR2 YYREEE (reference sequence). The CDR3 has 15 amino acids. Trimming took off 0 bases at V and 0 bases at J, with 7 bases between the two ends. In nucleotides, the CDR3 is TGTGCCAGCAGCTTGGCAGGTCACTCTGGAAACACCATATATTTT. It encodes CASSLAGHSGNTIYF.

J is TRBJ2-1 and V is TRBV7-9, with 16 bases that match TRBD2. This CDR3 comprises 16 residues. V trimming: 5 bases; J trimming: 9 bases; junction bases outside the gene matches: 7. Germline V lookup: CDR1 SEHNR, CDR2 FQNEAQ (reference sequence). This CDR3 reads CASSPPGLAGGSEQFF. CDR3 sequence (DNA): TGTGCCAGCAGCCCCCCGGGACTAGCGGGAGGGAGTGAGCAGTTCTTC.

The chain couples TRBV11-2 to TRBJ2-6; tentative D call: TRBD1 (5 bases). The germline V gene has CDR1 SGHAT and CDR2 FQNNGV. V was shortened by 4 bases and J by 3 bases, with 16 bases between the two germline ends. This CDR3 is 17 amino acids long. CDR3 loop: CASSSPPGRNGANVLTF. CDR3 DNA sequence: TGTGCCAGCAGCTCCCCCCCAGGGCGGAATGGGGCCAACGTCCTGACTTTC.

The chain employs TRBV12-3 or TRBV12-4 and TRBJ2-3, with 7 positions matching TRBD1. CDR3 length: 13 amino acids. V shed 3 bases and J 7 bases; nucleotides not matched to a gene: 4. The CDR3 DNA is TGTGCCAGCAGTTTGAGACAGGGCCATACGCAGTATTTT. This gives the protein CASSLRQGHTQYF.

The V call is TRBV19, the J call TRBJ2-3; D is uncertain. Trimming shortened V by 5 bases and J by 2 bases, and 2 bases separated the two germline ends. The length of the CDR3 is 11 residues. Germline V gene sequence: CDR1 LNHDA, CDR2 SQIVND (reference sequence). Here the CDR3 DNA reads TGTGCCAGTAGTGACACAGATACGCAGTATTTT. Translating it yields CASSDTDTQYF. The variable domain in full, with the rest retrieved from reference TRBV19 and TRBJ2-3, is DGGITQSPKYLFRKEGQNVTLSCEQNLNHDAMYWYRQDPGQGLRLIYYSQIVNDFQKGDIAEGYSVSREKKESFPLTVTSAQKNPTAFYLCASSDTDTQYFGPGTRLTVL.

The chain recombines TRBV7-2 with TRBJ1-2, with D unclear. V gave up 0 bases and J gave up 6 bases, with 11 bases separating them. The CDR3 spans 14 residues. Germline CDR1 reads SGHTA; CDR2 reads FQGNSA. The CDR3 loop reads CASSLAPPAHGYTF. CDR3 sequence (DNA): TGTGCCAGCAGCTTAGCGCCTCCGGCGCATGGCTACACCTTC.

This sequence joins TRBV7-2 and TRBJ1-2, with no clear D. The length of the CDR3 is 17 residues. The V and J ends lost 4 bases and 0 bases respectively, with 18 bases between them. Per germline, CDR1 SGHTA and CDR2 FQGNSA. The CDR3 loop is CASSSLQQTVSNYGYTF. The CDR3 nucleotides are TGTGCCAGCAGCTCCCTCCAACAGACGGTATCTAACTATGGCTACACCTTC.

The CDR3 here is CASSIVGRGPQGEQFF. CDR3 nucleotide sequence: TGTGCCAGTAGTATAGTCGGCAGGGGCCCGCAGGGTGAGCAGTTCTTC. The gene calls are TRBV19 and TRBJ2-1; a possible D gene is TRBD1 (6 bases). The CDR3 spans 16 residues. Trimming removed 1 base from V and 9 bases from J, with 19 bases in between. CDR1 is LNHDA and CDR2 is SQIVND in the germline V gene (reference sequence). Complete variable domain (other parts from reference TRBV19 and TRBJ2-1): DGGITQSPKYLFRKEGQNVTLSCEQNLNHDAMYWYRQDPGQGLRLIYYSQIVNDFQKGDIAEGYSVSREKKESFPLTVTSAQKNPTAFYLCASSIVGRGPQGEQFFGPGTRLTVL.

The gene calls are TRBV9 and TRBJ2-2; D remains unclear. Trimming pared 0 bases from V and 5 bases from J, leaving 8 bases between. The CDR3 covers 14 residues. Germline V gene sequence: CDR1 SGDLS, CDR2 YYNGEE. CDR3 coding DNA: TGTGCCAGCAGCGTAGGGCTAGGGACCGGGGAGCTGTTTTTT. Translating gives CASSVGLGTGELFF. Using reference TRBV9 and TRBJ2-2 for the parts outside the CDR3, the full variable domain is DSGVTQTPKHLITATGQRVTLRCSPRSGDLSVYWYQQSLDQGLQFLIQYYNGEERAKGNILERFSAQQFPDLHSELNLSSLELGDSALYFCASSVGLGTGELFFGEGSRLTVL.

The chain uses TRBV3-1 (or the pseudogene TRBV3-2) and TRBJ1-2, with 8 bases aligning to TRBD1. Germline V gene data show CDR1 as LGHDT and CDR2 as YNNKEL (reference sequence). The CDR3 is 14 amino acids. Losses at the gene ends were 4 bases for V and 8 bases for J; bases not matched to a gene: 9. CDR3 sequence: CASSPWDRRGGYTF. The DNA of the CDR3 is TGTGCCAGCAGCCCTTGGGACAGGAGAGGGGGCTACACCTTC.

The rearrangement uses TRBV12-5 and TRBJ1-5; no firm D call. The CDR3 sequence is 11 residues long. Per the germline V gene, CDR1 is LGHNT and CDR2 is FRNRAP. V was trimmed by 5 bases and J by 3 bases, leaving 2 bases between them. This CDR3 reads CASGPNQPQHF. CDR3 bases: TGTGCTAGTGGTCCCAATCAGCCCCAGCATTTT.

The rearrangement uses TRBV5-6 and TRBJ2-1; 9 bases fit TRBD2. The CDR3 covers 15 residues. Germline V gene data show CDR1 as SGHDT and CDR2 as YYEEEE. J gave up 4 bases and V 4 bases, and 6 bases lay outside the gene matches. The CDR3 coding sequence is TGTGCCAGCAGCCCGGCTCTAGCGGGGTACAATGAGCAGTTCTTC. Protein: CASSPALAGYNEQFF.

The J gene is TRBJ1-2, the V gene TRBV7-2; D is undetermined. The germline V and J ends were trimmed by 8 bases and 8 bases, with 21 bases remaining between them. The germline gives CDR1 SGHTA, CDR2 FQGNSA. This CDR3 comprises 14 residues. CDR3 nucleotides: TGTGCCAGCCGCTCGGCCCAGGCCCCTAAGGGCTACACCTTC. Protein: CASRSAQAPKGYTF.

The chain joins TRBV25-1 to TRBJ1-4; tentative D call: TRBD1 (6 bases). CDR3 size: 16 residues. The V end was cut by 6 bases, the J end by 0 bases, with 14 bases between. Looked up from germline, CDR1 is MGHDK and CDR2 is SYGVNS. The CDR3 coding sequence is TGTGCCAGCAGCTTTACAGGGTCCCCAACTAATGAAAAACTGTTTTTT. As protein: CASSFTGSPTNEKLFF.

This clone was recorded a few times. This chain's CDR3 is CASSQGGGTGILYGYTF. The CDR3 nucleotides read TGTGCCAGCAGCCAAGGCGGGGGGACAGGGATCCTCTATGGCTACACCTTC. The chain couples TRBV3-1 (or the pseudogene TRBV3-2) to TRBJ1-2, with TRBD1 identical over 9 bases. Per the germline V gene, CDR1 is LGHDT and CDR2 is YNNKEL (reference sequence). CDR3 length: 17 residues. V dropped 1 base and J dropped 4; count of bases not matched to a gene: 10.

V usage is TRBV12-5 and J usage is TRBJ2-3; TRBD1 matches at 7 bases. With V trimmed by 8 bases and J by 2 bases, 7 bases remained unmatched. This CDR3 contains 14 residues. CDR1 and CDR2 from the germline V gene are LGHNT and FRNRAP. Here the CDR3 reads CASTSGTDTDTQYF. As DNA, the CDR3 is TGTGCTAGTACCTCCGGGACAGACACAGATACGCAGTATTTT.

Written as DNA, the CDR3 is TGTGCCAGCAGTCGGACGGTGGAGAATTCACCCCTCCACTTT. It codes for CASSRTVENSPLHF. This sequence joins TRBV2 and TRBJ1-6; D is uncertain. Germline-derived CDR1 and CDR2 are SNHLY and FYNNEI. Trimming removed 5 bases from V and 7 bases from J, with 12 bases in between. The CDR3 runs to 14 residues. Complete variable domain (other parts from reference TRBV2 and TRBJ1-6): EPEVTQTPSHQVTQMGQEVILRCVPISNHLYFYWYRQILGQKVEFLVSFYNNEISEKSEIFDDQFSVERPDGSNFTLKIRSTKLEDSAMYFCASSRTVENSPLHFGNGTRLTVT.

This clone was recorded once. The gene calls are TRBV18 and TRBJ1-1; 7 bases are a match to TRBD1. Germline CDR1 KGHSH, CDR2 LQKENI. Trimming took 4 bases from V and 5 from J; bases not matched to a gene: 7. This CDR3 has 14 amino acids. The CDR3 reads CASSRARDSTEAFF. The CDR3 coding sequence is TGTGCCAGCTCACGTGCCCGGGACAGTACTGAAGCTTTCTTT.